The next 32 T cell receptor beta chains were all read from a single sample in a study of identifying expanded T cells in peripheral blood. Here immunoSEQ multiplex PCR was the method, and the copy in TCRdb shows in-frame clones only, minus some. Here the sample spans approximately 56,000 clones, roughly 80% being singletons. Input material: blood. The receptor source for this set is a person between 18 and 75 years old in good health.

This rearrangement joins TRBV27 to TRBJ2-1, with 9 bases identical to TRBD1. Trimming took 8 bases from V and 5 from J; bases not matched to a gene: 7. Germline assignment: CDR1 MNHEY and CDR2 SMNVEV (reference sequence). The length of the CDR3 is 14 residues. The DNA for the CDR3 is TGTGCCAGCTCTCCCGGGACAGGGAACAATGAGCAGTTCTTC. Translated: CASSPGTGNNEQFF.

The sample holds a few counts of this clone. This chain connects TRBV18 to TRBJ2-5; 7 bases line up with TRBD2. Germline V gives CDR1 KGHSH, CDR2 LQKENI. V was clipped by 3 bases and J by 0 bases; unmatched bases: 1. The CDR3 extends over 14 amino acids. CDR3 sequence reads: CASSPGTNQETQYF. The CDR3 DNA follows: TGTGCCAGCTCACCCGGGACTAACCAAGAGACCCAGTACTTC.

The chain links TRBV18 to TRBJ1-1, with D unclear. Looked up from germline, CDR1 is KGHSH and CDR2 is LQKENI. The CDR3 has 14 amino acids. Trimming removed 3 bases from V and 1 base from J, with 9 bases in between. The chain's CDR3 is CASSPQSQNTEAFF. The CDR3 DNA reads TGTGCCAGCTCACCGCAGAGCCAGAACACTGAAGCTTTCTTT.

The chain is built from TRBV2 and TRBJ1-5, with D maybe TRBD1 (5 bases). From germline, CDR1 is SNHLY and CDR2 FYNNEI. The ends were cut back, 6 bases at V and 0 bases at J, with 12 bases in the middle. CDR3 length: 15 residues. CDR3 bases: TGTGCCAGCAGCTTAGACAGAAATAGCAATCAGCCCCAGCATTTT. Its protein is CASSLDRNSNQPQHF.

Comment on this clone: Additional DNA sequences in this sample encode the identical CDR3. The chain carries TRBV7-9 and TRBJ1-2; no reliable D call. Trimming took 0 bases from V and 5 from J, leaving 7 bases between them. The CDR3 totals 13 residues. Germline V lookup: CDR1 SEHNR, CDR2 FQNEAQ (reference sequence). The CDR3 region has the DNA TGTGCCAGCAGCTTAGCGCGAGGTTATGGCTACACCTTC. Amino acid sequence: CASSLARGYGYTF.

V is TRBV5-6 and J is TRBJ1-2; a weak D match, TRBD1 (6 bases). Deletions cut 0 bases from V and 5 bases from J, with 14 bases between. This CDR3 is built from 15 residues. Germline V gene sequence: CDR1 SGHDT, CDR2 YYEEEE. The CDR3 spells CASSLGGGSKYGYTF. CDR3 coding DNA: TGTGCCAGCAGCTTGGGAGGGGGGTCGAAGTATGGCTACACCTTC.

V is TRBV9 and J is TRBJ2-1, with 7 bases lining up with TRBD2. The CDR3 covers 15 residues. Trimming at V came to 7 bases and at J to 5 bases, leaving 12 bases not matched to a gene. The germline V gene encodes CDR1 SGDLS and CDR2 YYNGEE. In DNA form, the CDR3 reads TGTGCCAGCTCCTCGACGGGGGGAGGTCACAATGAGCAGTTCTTC. This translates into CASSSTGGGHNEQFF.

The J gene is TRBJ2-2, the V gene TRBV7-9; D gene ambiguous. Germline CDR1 SEHNR, CDR2 FQNEAQ (reference sequence). The V gene lost 5 bases and the J gene lost 6 bases, with 4 bases spanning the gap. This CDR3 region has 11 residues. CDR3 coding DNA: TGTGCCAGCAGCCCCCCCGGGGAGCTGTTTTTT. It codes for CASSPPGELFF.

The J gene is TRBJ2-1, the V gene TRBV12-5; D remains unclear. The CDR3 covers 13 residues. With 1 base removed from V and 6 bases from J, the gap between germline ends came to 7 bases. The germline V gene encodes CDR1 LGHNT and CDR2 FRNRAP. The CDR3 loop is CASGLDSFNEQFF. CDR3 in DNA: TGTGCTAGTGGTTTGGATAGCTTCAATGAGCAGTTCTTC. The full variable domain, in which reference TRBV12-5 and TRBJ2-1 provide the parts outside the CDR3, is DARVTQTPRHKVTEMGQEVTMRCQPILGHNTVFWYRQTMMQGLELLAYFRNRAPLDDSGMPKDRFSAEMPDATLATLKIQPSEPRDSAVYFCASGLDSFNEQFFGPGTRLTVL.

The chain joins TRBV5-1 to TRBJ2-5, with 9 positions matching TRBD1. The CDR3 is 15 amino acids. V lost 5 bases, J lost 2 bases, and 7 bases stayed unmatched. Germline assignment: CDR1 SGHRS and CDR2 YFSETQ. Here the CDR3 DNA reads TGCGCCAGCAGTTATGGACAGGGGTTACAAGAGACCCAGTACTTC. Its protein is CASSYGQGLQETQYF.

The V gene is TRBV21-1, the J gene TRBJ2-2; TRBD1 is taken as the D call from the table, unchecked against the DNA. TRBV21-1 is flagged as a pseudogene. This CDR3 region has 16 residues. The CDR3 reads CASMTLGRLLGGELFF. The CDR3 region has the DNA TGTGCCAGCATGACCCTGGGGCGGCTGTTAGGCGGGGAGCTGTTTTTT.

The chain joins TRBV10-1 to TRBJ2-7, with 8 positions matching TRBD2. This CDR3 contains 14 residues. J lost 6 bases, V lost 7 bases, and 11 bases had no gene match. Germline V gene data show CDR1 as WNHNN and CDR2 as SYGVQD (reference sequence). The CDR3 coding sequence is TGCGCCAGCACCGGAGCGGGAGCTCTCGGCGAGCAGTACTTC. Its protein product is CASTGAGALGEQYF.

CDR3 in amino acids: CAISDTGKSSYEQYV. The CDR3 DNA follows: TGTGCCATCAGTGATACGGGGAAGAGCTCCTACGAGCAGTACGTC. The chain employs TRBV10-3 and TRBJ2-7; weak D call: TRBD2 (5 bases). CDR3 length: 15 amino acids. Germline V gene data show CDR1 as ENHRY and CDR2 as SYGVKD. V was shortened by 3 bases and J by 0 bases, with 12 bases between the two germline ends.

This clone appeared once. The V call is TRBV5-1, the J call TRBJ2-5; 9 positions match TRBD1. The ends lost 4 bases at V and 6 bases at J; junction bases unmatched: 10. Germline-derived CDR1 and CDR2 are SGHRS and YFSETQ. The CDR3 loop spans 15 amino acids. The CDR3 region is CASSPTGTGLKTQYF. The DNA of the CDR3 is TGCGCCAGCAGCCCGACCGGGACAGGGCTGAAGACCCAGTACTTC. Full variable domain (outside the CDR3, taken from reference TRBV5-1 and TRBJ2-5): KAGVTQTPRYLIKTRGQQVTLSCSPISGHRSVSWYQQTPGQGLQFLFEYFSETQRNKGNFPGRFSGRQFSNSRSEMNVSTLELGDSALYLCASSPTGTGLKTQYFGPGTRLLVL.

The count of this clone is one. The V call is TRBV5-6, the J call TRBJ1-1; TRBD1 agrees at 9 bases. From germline, CDR1 is SGHDT and CDR2 YYEEEE. The CDR3 has 14 residues. The V and J ends lost 3 bases and 6 bases, in that order; junction bases with no gene match: 6. The DNA for the CDR3 is TGTGCCAGCAGCTCCCGGGACAGGGCCTCTGAAGCTTTCTTT. It specifies CASSSRDRASEAFF.

The gene calls are TRBV7-9 and TRBJ2-1; 11 bases line up with TRBD2. CDR1 SEHNR and CDR2 FQNEAQ come from the germline V gene (reference sequence). This CDR3 has 15 amino acids. J lost 6 bases, V lost 6 bases, and 7 bases had no gene match. DNA of the CDR3: TGTGCCAGCAGTGATACCGGGACTAGCGGCAATGAGCAGTTCTTC. Its protein product is CASSDTGTSGNEQFF.

The table lists this clone with a few counts. This rearrangement joins TRBV5-6 to TRBJ2-1, with 8 nucleotides matching TRBD1. With 3 bases clipped from V and 3 bases from J, the junction kept 5 bases outside the gene matches. CDR1 is SGHDT, CDR2 YYEEEE, per germline. CDR3 length equals 15 residues. The CDR3 nucleotides read TGTGCCAGCAGCTGGTGGACAGGGTTCTACAATGAGCAGTTCTTC. This encodes CASSWWTGFYNEQFF.

The chain recombines TRBV6-1 with TRBJ1-5, with 8 bases lining up with TRBD1. J was trimmed by 9 bases and V by 11 bases; bases with no gene match: 9. Per the germline V gene, CDR1 is MNHNS and CDR2 is SASEGT. This CDR3 has 12 amino acids. DNA for the CDR3: TGTGCCGGCGACAGGGGCTACACGCCCCAGCATTTT. Its protein product is CAGDRGYTPQHF.

The rearrangement links TRBV7-6 to TRBJ2-2, with 9 bases fitting TRBD2. The CDR3 totals 16 residues. The germline V gene has CDR1 SGHVS and CDR2 FNYEAQ. Germline trimming cut 4 bases from V and 6 bases from J; bases unmatched to any gene: 9. The CDR3 reads CASSSGTSWGAGELFF. The CDR3 DNA reads as TGTGCCAGCAGCTCCGGGACTAGCTGGGGCGCCGGGGAGCTGTTTTTT.

In this sample, this clone turned up a few times. The V gene is TRBV7-8, the J gene TRBJ2-7; D call uncertain. The CDR3 contains 11 residues. From germline, CDR1 is SGHVS and CDR2 FQNEAQ. The CDR3 DNA reads as TGTGCCAGCAGCACTGGGGTAGCCTTAGTGGTC. This sequence encodes CASSTGVALVV.

The table lists this clone with a count of one. The rearrangement links TRBV4-2 to TRBJ1-1; TRBD1 aligns across 8 bases. V trimming: 5 bases; J trimming: 2 bases; junction bases outside the gene matches: 7. From germline, CDR1 is LGHNA and CDR2 YNFKEQ. CDR3 length equals 15 residues. The CDR3 DNA is TGTGCCAGCAGCTTGCTACAGGGGGTCAACACTGAAGCTTTCTTT. It translates to CASSLLQGVNTEAFF.

This clone has a handful of counts. The J gene is TRBJ1-1, the V gene TRBV7-9; the D is unclear. In germline, CDR1 is SEHNR, CDR2 FQNEAQ (reference sequence). Trimming cost V 4 bases and J 7 bases, with 10 bases left between them. This CDR3 contains 12 residues. CDR3 sequence: CASSYDPDEAFF. The CDR3 DNA reads TGTGCCAGCAGCTACGACCCGGATGAAGCTTTCTTT.

J is TRBJ1-5 and V is TRBV27; no clear D. Deletions cut 8 bases from V and 0 bases from J, with 14 bases between. The CDR3 runs 15 residues. Germline V gene lookup returns CDR1 MNHEY and CDR2 SMNVEV (reference sequence). The DNA for the CDR3 is TGTGCCAGCTCCCCAAGCAGCTCTAGCAATCAGCCCCAGCATTTT. Amino acid sequence: CASSPSSSSNQPQHF.

A note on this clone: A much larger clone lies a single base off, so this may be a read error. The V call is TRBV10-2, the J call TRBJ2-7, with TRBD2 as a possible D gene (5 bases). CDR3 length: 15 residues. Germline CDR1 and CDR2: WSHSY and SAAADI. Trimming removed 3 bases from V and 2 bases from J, with 14 bases in between. The CDR3: CASSDGSARAYEQYF. Here the CDR3 DNA reads TGCGCCAGCAGTGACGGTAGCGCCCGAGCCTACGAGCAGTACTTC.

This sequence joins TRBV10-3 and TRBJ2-1; 7 bases map to TRBD1. The CDR3 loop spans 12 amino acids. The V gene's germline CDR1 is ENHRY and CDR2 SYGVKD. The V gene end was trimmed by 10 bases and the J gene end by 6 bases; junction bases not matched to a gene: 6. The CDR3 spells CATGTDFNEQFF. The CDR3 nucleotides are TGTGCCACCGGGACAGATTTCAATGAGCAGTTCTTC.

V gene TRBV5-1 combines with J gene TRBJ2-5; TRBD1 agrees at 7 bases. Germline V lookup: CDR1 SGHRS, CDR2 YFSETQ. J was trimmed by 4 bases and V by 5 bases; bases with no gene match: 14. CDR3 length: 16 amino acids. The CDR3 DNA follows: TGCGCCAGCAGTTCGAGGACAGGAATTAGTCGAGAGACCCAGTACTTC. It specifies CASSSRTGISRETQYF. Full variable domain (remainder filled in from reference TRBV5-1 and TRBJ2-5): KAGVTQTPRYLIKTRGQQVTLSCSPISGHRSVSWYQQTPGQGLQFLFEYFSETQRNKGNFPGRFSGRQFSNSRSEMNVSTLELGDSALYLCASSSRTGISRETQYFGPGTRLLVL.

J is TRBJ2-5 and V is TRBV2; the match to TRBD1 covers 10 bases. This CDR3 has 15 residues. Trimming took 6 bases from V and 5 from J; bases not matched to a gene: 9. Germline V CDR1 and CDR2: SNHLY, FYNNEI. CDR3 in DNA: TGTGCCAGCAGGCTGACAGGGGGCCAAGGGGAGACCCAGTACTTC. As protein: CASRLTGGQGETQYF.

The genes are TRBV2 and TRBJ1-3; D gene ambiguous. Germline V gene sequence: CDR1 SNHLY, CDR2 FYNNEI. This CDR3 region has 15 residues. V lost 4 bases and J 0 bases, leaving 10 bases between the germline ends. The CDR3 bases are TGTGCCAGCAGTGTTCTTGCGAGCTCTGGAAACACCATATATTTT. Translation: CASSVLASSGNTIYF.

The chain joins TRBV28 to TRBJ2-7; TRBD1 matches at 9 bases. Per the germline V gene, CDR1 is MDHEN and CDR2 is SYDVKM. The CDR3 sequence is 13 residues long. V was pared by 5 bases and J by 7 bases, with 6 bases of the junction left unmatched. Here the CDR3 DNA reads TGTGCCAGCAGTCCACAGGGGGCGGGGGAGCAGTACTTC. This translates into CASSPQGAGEQYF. Full variable domain (rest looked up from reference TRBV28 and TRBJ2-7): DVKVTQSSRYLVKRTGEKVFLECVQDMDHENMFWYRQDPGLGLRLIYFSYDVKMKEKGDIPEGYSVSREKKERFSLILESASTNQTSMYLCASSPQGAGEQYFGPGTRLTVT.

The chain is built from TRBV12-5 and TRBJ2-5; 12 nucleotides line up with TRBD2. Germline V gene sequence: CDR1 LGHNT, CDR2 FRNRAP. Germline trimming cut 4 bases from V and 5 bases from J; bases unmatched to any gene: 5. The CDR3 runs 15 residues. The CDR3 DNA follows: TGTGCTAGTGGTTCTAGCGGGGGGGCCTGGGAGACCCAGTACTTC. It is translated as CASGSSGGAWETQYF.

V gene TRBV7-9 combines with J gene TRBJ2-7; TRBD1 matches 7 bases. The V gene end was trimmed by 4 bases and the J gene end by 1 base; junction bases not matched to a gene: 7. Looked up from germline, CDR1 is SEHNR and CDR2 is FQNEAQ (reference sequence). The CDR3 extends over 15 amino acids. The CDR3 DNA follows: TGTGCCAGCAGCTCGTACAGGGGCGCGTCCTACGAGCAGTACTTC. This codes for CASSSYRGASYEQYF.

The rearrangement joins TRBV21-1 to TRBJ2-1. TRBV21-1 is a known pseudogene. The CDR3 totals 17 residues. CDR3 coding DNA: TGTGCCAGCAGCATGGGACCGGGTCCAAGCTCCTACAATGAGCAGTTCTTC. The encoded protein is CASSMGPGPSSYNEQFF.